This record covers a single TCR beta chain. Its antigen is currently unknown. J was trimmed by 2 bases and V by 8 bases; bases with no gene match: 2. The germline gives CDR1 SNHLY, CDR2 FYNNEI. CDR3 length: 12 amino acids. Clones were read by immunoSEQ multiplex PCR, and TCRdb kept only the in-frame ones, dropping some. The sample lists around 25,000 clones; roughly 93% were seen once. The data derive from a study of CD4 T cell repertoires in COVID-19. Study-wide background: Other coronavirus spike proteins restimulated relabeled CFSE-low cells expanded with IL-2 for approximately ten days.

These memory T cells were uncultured and sequenced directly after ex vivo isolation. Study-wide results and limits: SARS-CoV and/or HKU1 spike cultures shared between about 6.5 and 27% of SARS-CoV-2 clonotypes.

The TCR was taken from a human donor who had COVID-19. This specimen was circulating follicular helper CD4+ T cells (cTfh) from blood, taken before the COVID-19 pandemic. V is TRBV2 and J is TRBJ1-1; TRBD1 matches 7 bases. The CDR3 reads CASQGDNTEAFF. The CDR3 nucleotides read TGTGCCAGCCAGGGGGACAACACTGAAGCTTTCTTT.